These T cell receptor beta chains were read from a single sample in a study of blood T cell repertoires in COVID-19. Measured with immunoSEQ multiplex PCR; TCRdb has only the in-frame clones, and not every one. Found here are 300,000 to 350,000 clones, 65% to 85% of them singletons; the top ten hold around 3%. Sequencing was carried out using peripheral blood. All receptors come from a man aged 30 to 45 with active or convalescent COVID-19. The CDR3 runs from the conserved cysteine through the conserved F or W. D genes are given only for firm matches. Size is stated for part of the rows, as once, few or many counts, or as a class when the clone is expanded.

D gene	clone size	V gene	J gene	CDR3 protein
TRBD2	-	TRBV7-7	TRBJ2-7	CASSPRIAGVNEQYF
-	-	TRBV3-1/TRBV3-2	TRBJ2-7	CASSPGGTYEQYF
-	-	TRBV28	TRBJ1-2	CASSFGAAYGYTF
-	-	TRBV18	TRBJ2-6	CASSPPGVGANVLTF
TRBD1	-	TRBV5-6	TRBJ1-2	CASSYRTGDYGYTF
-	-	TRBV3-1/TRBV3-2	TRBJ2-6	CASSLRGSGANVLTF
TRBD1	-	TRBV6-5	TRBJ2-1	CASSYSSRGGGEQFF
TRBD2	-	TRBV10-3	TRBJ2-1	CASQLAGGSNEQFF
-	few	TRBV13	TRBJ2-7	CASSRRSEQYF
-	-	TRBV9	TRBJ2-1	CASSVVSASSYNEQFF
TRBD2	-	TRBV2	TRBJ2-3	CASSGERGGSDTQYF
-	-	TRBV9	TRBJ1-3	CASSPSSSGNTIYF
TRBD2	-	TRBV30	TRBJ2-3	CAWSVRLAGISTDTQYF
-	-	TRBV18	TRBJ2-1	CASSRGNEQFF
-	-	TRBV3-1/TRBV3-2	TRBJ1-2	CASSPSDSHYGYTF
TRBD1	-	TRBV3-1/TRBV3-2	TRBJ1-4	CASSPIRTGRVEKLFF
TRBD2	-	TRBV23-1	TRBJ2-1	CASSLGSGGSYNEQFF
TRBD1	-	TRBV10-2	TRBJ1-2	CASSARGLDNRYGYTF
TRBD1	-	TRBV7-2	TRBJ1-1	CASSLARTGSGTEAFF
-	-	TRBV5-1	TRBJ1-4	CASSFSPNEQLFF
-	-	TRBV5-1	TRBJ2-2	CASSLNVGGPGSTGELFF
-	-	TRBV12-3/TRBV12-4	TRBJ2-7	CASSLRFYEQYF
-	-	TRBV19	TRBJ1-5	CASSLSSGGWGNQPQHF
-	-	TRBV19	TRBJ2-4	CASSMGQGRAKNIQYF
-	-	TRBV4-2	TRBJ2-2	CASSHWVARGTGELFF
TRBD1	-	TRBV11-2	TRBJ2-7	CASSLVQGVSYEQYF
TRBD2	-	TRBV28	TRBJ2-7	CASRVAGARYEQYF